Each of the 28 T cell receptor beta chains below was sequenced from the same sample in a study of blood T cell repertoires in COVID-19. Profiled with immunoSEQ multiplex PCR; TCRdb holds only in-frame clones, not every one. The sample yields a few hundred thousand clones, about 87% seen once. Sequencing was performed on peripheral blood. The source is a human donor in a cohort sampled during active COVID-19.

The J gene is TRBJ2-6, the V gene TRBV19; 11 positions match TRBD2. The CDR3 runs 16 residues. Losses at the gene ends were 6 bases for V and 4 bases for J; bases not matched to a gene: 5. Per the germline V gene, CDR1 is LNHDA and CDR2 is SQIVND (reference sequence). CDR3: CASRTSGSPGANVLTF. For the CDR3, the DNA is TGTGCCAGTAGAACTAGCGGGAGCCCGGGGGCCAACGTCCTGACTTTC.

The V call is TRBV4-1, the J call TRBJ1-4, with D possibly TRBD1 on 6 matching bases. V lost 1 base, J lost 0 bases, and 9 bases lay in between. Germline V gene data show CDR1 as MGHRA and CDR2 as YSYEKL. The CDR3 runs 16 residues. The CDR3 DNA follows: TGCGCCAGCAGCCAAGCTCACAGGGCAACTAATGAAAAACTGTTTTTT. Protein sequence: CASSQAHRATNEKLFF.

This rearrangement joins TRBV3-1 (or the pseudogene TRBV3-2) to TRBJ1-4; D call uncertain. Germline V gene lookup returns CDR1 LGHDT and CDR2 YNNKEL (reference sequence). The CDR3 covers 16 residues. V lost 1 base, J lost 0 bases, and 9 bases lay in between. The CDR3 DNA sequence: TGTGCCAGCAGCCAAGTAAGAGTGGCAACTAATGAAAAACTGTTTTTT. As protein: CASSQVRVATNEKLFF.

This rearrangement joins TRBV19 to TRBJ1-5; tentative D call: TRBD1 (5 bases). The CDR3 runs to 15 residues. In germline, CDR1 is LNHDA, CDR2 SQIVND (reference sequence). V was shortened by 7 bases and J by 2 bases, with 15 bases between the two germline ends. CDR3 in DNA: TGTGCCAGTACCGAACAGGCGATGCGCAATCAGCCCCAGCATTTT. This sequence encodes CASTEQAMRNQPQHF.

V usage is TRBV6-2 or TRBV6-3 and J usage is TRBJ2-5; no firm D call. Trimming took 2 bases from V and 4 from J, leaving 20 bases between them. Germline V gene lookup returns CDR1 MNHEY and CDR2 SVGEGT. This CDR3 comprises 17 residues. The CDR3 nucleotides are TGTGCCAGCAGTTACCCCCCAGAGAGTCAGCGTAGAGAGACCCAGTACTTC. Translating gives CASSYPPESQRRETQYF.

Of note for this clone: Other nucleotide sequences from this sample produce the same CDR3. The V and J genes are TRBV6-2 or TRBV6-3 and TRBJ1-2; D call uncertain. The germline V and J ends were trimmed by 6 bases and 2 bases, with 10 bases remaining between them. Germline V gives CDR1 MNHEY, CDR2 SVGEGT. The CDR3 is made up of 13 amino acids. The CDR3 DNA is TGTGCCAGCAGCCAAGAACTGAACTATGGCTACACCTTC. This encodes CASSQELNYGYTF.

The genes are TRBV11-1 and TRBJ2-2; TRBD2 agrees at 7 bases. This CDR3 comprises 16 residues. Germline assignment: CDR1 SGHAT and CDR2 FQDESV (reference sequence). The V and J ends lost 5 bases and 4 bases, in that order; junction bases with no gene match: 10. The DNA of the CDR3 is TGTGCCAGCAGCCGAAGGACTAGTCAAGGCACCGGGGAGCTGTTTTTT. It encodes CASSRRTSQGTGELFF.

The CDR3 is CASSLSGSGPYEQYF. The CDR3 coding sequence is TGTGCCAGCAGTTTATCGGGAAGCGGCCCGTACGAGCAGTACTTC. This sequence joins TRBV28 and TRBJ2-7; D might be TRBD2 (5 bases). CDR1 is MDHEN and CDR2 is SYDVKM in the germline V gene. Trimming took off 1 base at V and 4 bases at J, with 14 bases between the two ends. The CDR3 totals 15 residues. The full variable domain, completed using reference TRBV28 and TRBJ2-7, is DVKVTQSSRYLVKRTGEKVFLECVQDMDHENMFWYRQDPGLGLRLIYFSYDVKMKEKGDIPEGYSVSREKKERFSLILESASTNQTSMYLCASSLSGSGPYEQYFGPGTRLTVT.

This clone was found a few times. The V and J genes are TRBV10-1 and TRBJ1-5; D remains unclear. CDR1 WNHNN and CDR2 SYGVQD come from the germline V gene (reference sequence). The length of the CDR3 is 14 residues. Trimming cost V 0 bases and J 7 bases, with 10 bases left between them. CDR3 region: CASSESSSYQPQHF. As DNA, the CDR3 is TGCGCCAGCAGTGAGTCTAGTTCTTACCAGCCCCAGCATTTT.

Remarks on this clone: Other nucleotide sequences in the sample specify the same CDR3. The chain recombines TRBV5-6 with TRBJ1-2, with TRBD1 identical over 7 bases. V was clipped by 4 bases and J by 7 bases; unmatched bases: 7. This CDR3 is built from 13 residues. Per germline, CDR1 SGHDT and CDR2 YYEEEE. In DNA, the CDR3 is TGTGCCAGCAGCCGAGACAGGGTCACTGGCTACACCTTC. Translating gives CASSRDRVTGYTF.

Points on this clone: This same CDR3 is encoded by further DNA sequences in the sample. V is TRBV9 and J is TRBJ2-1; D possibly corresponds to TRBD2 (6 bases). The CDR3 contains 15 residues. V was shortened by 0 bases and J by 4 bases, with 11 bases between the two germline ends. The germline CDR1 and CDR2 sequences are SGDLS and YYNGEE. The CDR3 spells CASSVDSGRYNEQFF. The DNA of the CDR3 is TGTGCCAGCAGCGTAGACAGCGGGCGTTACAATGAGCAGTTCTTC. Full variable domain (remainder filled in from reference TRBV9 and TRBJ2-1): DSGVTQTPKHLITATGQRVTLRCSPRSGDLSVYWYQQSLDQGLQFLIQYYNGEERAKGNILERFSAQQFPDLHSELNLSSLELGDSALYFCASSVDSGRYNEQFFGPGTRLTVL.

The chain uses TRBV6-5 and TRBJ1-1; D uncertain. The length of the CDR3 is 16 residues. Trimming shortened V by 0 bases and J by 2 bases, and 13 bases separated the two germline ends. Germline values: CDR1 MNHEY, CDR2 SVGAGI. CDR3 DNA sequence: TGTGCCAGCAGTTACTCGTCTTGGCAGGCCAACACTGAAGCTTTCTTT. It translates to CASSYSSWQANTEAFF.

V and J are TRBV3-1 (or the pseudogene TRBV3-2) and TRBJ1-1; the D is unclear. CDR1 and CDR2 from the germline V gene are LGHDT and YNNKEL (reference sequence). This CDR3 contains 14 residues. Between the trimmed V and J ends, which lost 5 bases and 3 bases, there was a span of 13 bases. CDR3: CASSILRSDTEAFF. CDR3 in DNA: TGTGCCAGCAGCATTTTGAGGTCGGACACTGAAGCTTTCTTT.

The CDR3 is CASSPFDSSYEQYF. CDR3 nucleotide sequence: TGTGCCAGCAGTCCCTTTGACAGCTCCTACGAGCAGTACTTC. The V and J genes are TRBV25-1 and TRBJ2-7; possibly TRBD1 for D (5 bases). V lost 5 bases and J lost 0, with 11 bases in between. The CDR3 spans 14 residues. CDR1 and CDR2 (germline): MGHDK, SYGVNS.

The V call is TRBV6-1, the J call TRBJ2-1; D may be TRBD2 (5 bases). CDR3 size: 15 residues. V lost 1 base, J lost 4 bases, and 11 bases lay in between. Germline CDR1 MNHNS, CDR2 SASEGT. DNA of the CDR3: TGTGCCAGCAGTGAAGGGTTAGCGACATACAATGAGCAGTTCTTC. It specifies CASSEGLATYNEQFF.

V is TRBV19 and J is TRBJ2-3; D possibly corresponds to TRBD2 (6 bases). The germline gives CDR1 LNHDA, CDR2 SQIVND (reference sequence). The CDR3 is 16 amino acids. V was clipped by 5 bases and J by 3 bases, with 18 bases between them. The DNA for the CDR3 is TGTGCCAGTAGTGTGGGACTCCGGAGGGTTACAGATACGCAGTATTTT. Protein product: CASSVGLRRVTDTQYF. Full variable domain (missing parts from reference TRBV19 and TRBJ2-3): DGGITQSPKYLFRKEGQNVTLSCEQNLNHDAMYWYRQDPGQGLRLIYYSQIVNDFQKGDIAEGYSVSREKKESFPLTVTSAQKNPTAFYLCASSVGLRRVTDTQYFGPGTRLTVL.

This clone was recorded once. The rearrangement joins TRBV5-1 to TRBJ2-4; TRBD1 aligns across 9 bases. J was trimmed by 0 bases and V by 2 bases; bases with no gene match: 9. Germline lookup yields CDR1 SGHRS and CDR2 YFSETQ. The CDR3 is 18 residues long. Written as DNA, the CDR3 is TGCGCCAGCAGCTTAACAGGACAGGGGATGGGAGCCAAAAACATTCAGTACTTC. This gives the protein CASSLTGQGMGAKNIQYF. Drawing the rest from reference TRBV5-1 and TRBJ2-4, the complete variable domain is KAGVTQTPRYLIKTRGQQVTLSCSPISGHRSVSWYQQTPGQGLQFLFEYFSETQRNKGNFPGRFSGRQFSNSRSEMNVSTLELGDSALYLCASSLTGQGMGAKNIQYFGAGTRLSVL.

This chain links TRBV5-1 with TRBJ1-2; the D is unclear. CDR1 is SGHRS and CDR2 is YFSETQ in the germline V gene. This CDR3 has 13 amino acids. Trimming shortened V by 4 bases and J by 6 bases, and 13 bases separated the two germline ends. CDR3 sequence reads: CASSIRTANGYTF. The CDR3 coding sequence is TGCGCCAGCAGCATCAGGACTGCCAATGGCTACACCTTC.

The rearrangement links TRBV21-1 to TRBJ2-3; TRBD2 is taken as the D call from the table, unchecked against the DNA. TRBV21-1 is designated a pseudogene. The CDR3 totals 18 residues. The CDR3 DNA follows: TGTGCCAGCACCGGGACTAGCGGGGGCTGTGCTAGCACAGATACGCAGTATTTT. Translation: CASTGTSGGCASTDTQYF.

The CDR3: CASSWGQSVNSPLHF. CDR3 nucleotides: TGCGCCAGCAGCTGGGGACAGTCCGTGAATTCACCCCTCCACTTT. The genes are TRBV5-1 and TRBJ1-6; 7 nucleotides match TRBD1. Germline trimming cut 3 bases from V and 7 bases from J; bases unmatched to any gene: 7. CDR1 and CDR2 from the germline V gene are SGHRS and YFSETQ. The CDR3 contains 15 residues.

V usage is TRBV7-6 and J usage is TRBJ2-3, with TRBD2 matching over 7 bases. The germline gives CDR1 SGHVS, CDR2 FNYEAQ. CDR3 size: 15 residues. The V and J ends lost 6 bases and 0 bases, in that order; junction bases with no gene match: 6. CDR3 region: CASSQLATSTDTQYF. The DNA for the CDR3 is TGTGCCAGCAGTCAACTAGCGACTAGCACAGATACGCAGTATTTT.

The rearrangement links TRBV6-5 to TRBJ2-3; TRBD2 matches at 10 bases. The CDR3 runs to 15 residues. Germline V gene lookup returns CDR1 MNHEY and CDR2 SVGAGI. The V segment lost 6 bases and the J segment 0 bases; nucleotides outside the gene matches: 3. The CDR3 coding sequence is TGTGCCAGCAGAGAGCGGGGGGGAAGCACAGATACGCAGTATTTT. Translating gives CASRERGGSTDTQYF.

This chain uses TRBV5-8 with TRBJ2-7, with 10 bases that match TRBD1. Germline V gives CDR1 SGHTS, CDR2 YDEGEE. J lost 4 bases, V lost 0 bases, and 4 bases had no gene match. The CDR3 consists of 15 residues. The DNA of the CDR3 is TGTGCCAGCAGCTTGGGGGGACAGGGGAGGTACGAGCAGTACTTC. It specifies CASSLGGQGRYEQYF.

This clone was observed once. The chain employs TRBV2 and TRBJ2-5; 7 nucleotides match TRBD2. There are 15 residues in the CDR3. Per the germline V gene, CDR1 is SNHLY and CDR2 is FYNNEI. Trimming at V came to 2 bases and at J to 5 bases, leaving 8 bases not matched to a gene. For the CDR3, the DNA is TGTGCCAGCAGTGAAACCCGCGGACTAGGGGAGACCCAGTACTTC. This gives the protein CASSETRGLGETQYF. Filled out from reference TRBV2 and TRBJ2-5, the complete variable domain reads EPEVTQTPSHQVTQMGQEVILRCVPISNHLYFYWYRQILGQKVEFLVSFYNNEISEKSEIFDDQFSVERPDGSNFTLKIRSTKLEDSAMYFCASSETRGLGETQYFGPGTRLLVL.

This clone was recorded a few times. The rearrangement links TRBV6-1 to TRBJ2-5; the match to TRBD1 covers 8 bases. The CDR3 is made up of 14 amino acids. Looked up from germline, CDR1 is MNHNS and CDR2 is SASEGT. V was clipped by 3 bases and J by 3 bases; unmatched bases: 3. The CDR3 DNA reads TGTGCCAGCAGTGACGCGGACAGGGAAGAGACCCAGTACTTC. Encoded protein: CASSDADREETQYF.

V is TRBV7-6 and J is TRBJ1-4; no clear D gene. Germline V gene data show CDR1 as SGHVS and CDR2 as FNYEAQ. V lost 2 bases, J lost 7 bases, and 17 bases lay in between. The CDR3 covers 16 residues. CDR3 sequence (DNA): TGTGCCAGCAGCTTAATTGTCGGGGTGAGGGCTGAAAAACTGTTTTTT. Protein sequence: CASSLIVGVRAEKLFF.

This clone is a singleton in its sample. The J gene is TRBJ2-7, the V gene TRBV11-2; D gene unclear. CDR1 is SGHAT and CDR2 is FQNNGV in the germline V gene. The length of the CDR3 is 13 residues. Trimming removed 2 bases from V and 7 bases from J, with 12 bases in between. CDR3 residues: CASSLSQHREQYF. As DNA, the CDR3 is TGTGCCAGCAGCTTAAGTCAACACAGAGAGCAGTACTTC.

The chain links TRBV7-2 to TRBJ2-2; tentative D call: TRBD1 (6 bases). Per germline, CDR1 SGHTA and CDR2 FQGNSA. V dropped 2 bases and J dropped 5 bases, with 12 bases sitting between them. This CDR3 contains 15 residues. For the CDR3, the DNA is TGTGCCAGCAGCTTACGCAGGGGCGGGACCGGGGAGCTGTTTTTT. Translating it yields CASSLRRGGTGELFF.